This TCR beta chain was captured in a study of T-cell memory formation after mild COVID-19. Whole-study findings and limits: Day 15 to 85 contractors were CD4/CD8 balanced; later expanders leaned CD4+.

There are 14 residues in the CDR3. V shed 6 bases, J shed 0 bases, and the junction held 4 bases outside the gene matches. Germline V gene data show CDR1 as MNHNS and CDR2 as SASEGT. 5'RACE with constant-segment primers yielded barcoded, UMI-tagged TCR alpha and TCR beta cDNA libraries. TCRdb re-analysed the 5' RACE reads in MiXCR, keeping a single row per CDR3 protein. The top ten clones hold approximately 40% of a sample with roughly 86,000 distinct CDR3 sequences, around 16% of them seen once. Concerning this clonotype itself: Its cognate antigen is unknown.

This receptor was identified in a young man who had mild COVID-19 (a few samples of this study predate the infection). Cell type and time point are not known. Sequencing was done on a sample of PBMCs or a T cell subset sorted from them (not recorded which). V is TRBV6-1 and J is TRBJ1-1; TRBD1 matches at 7 bases. This CDR3 is CASREGQLNTEAFF. The CDR3 region has the DNA TGTGCCAGCAGAGAGGGACAGCTGAACACTGAAGCTTTCTTT.